A selection of T cell receptor beta chains follows, all from one sample in a study of cytomegalovirus exposure and HLA in healthy donors. TCRdb's table, derived via immunoSEQ multiplex PCR, lists solely in-frame clones and lacks some. This sample's table has about 67,000 clones. Sample: PBMCs. The receptors come from a man in his thirties or forties in good health and CMV-seropositive. The CDR3 runs from the conserved cysteine through the conserved F or W. Each record gives: J gene, V gene, CDR3 protein.

TRBJ2-5,TRBV15,CATSRDRVAARETQYF
TRBJ1-2,TRBV7-9,CASSLDGANYGYTF
TRBJ1-6,TRBV6-5,CALGEGYNSPLHF
TRBJ2-1,TRBV6-4,CASSDSSDNEQFF
TRBJ1-3,TRBV4-2,CASSQDGPGSGNTIYF
TRBJ2-7,TRBV5-1,CASSLAGLAGGHEQYF
TRBJ2-3,TRBV18,CASSPGLAGPQNSTDTQYF
TRBJ1-2,TRBV19,CASSNPLGDSYGYTF
TRBJ2-1,TRBV6-1,CASSEAGGSDNEQFF
TRBJ1-5,TRBV19,CASSIQQGRRQPQHF
TRBJ2-2,TRBV4-2,CASSTGTGGAGELFF
TRBJ2-2,TRBV29-1,CSVEVGDAANTGELFF
TRBJ2-1,TRBV6-5,CASSGGGSYNEQFF
TRBJ2-3,TRBV6-1,CASRGTLGDTQYF
TRBJ2-7,TRBV6-1,CASSDPTGGEQYF
TRBJ1-2,TRBV4-1,CASSHPSGRGSDNYGYTF
TRBJ2-2,TRBV25-1,CASSEDRVWTGELFF
TRBJ2-3,TRBV6-5,CASSYGTSGSTDTQYF
TRBJ2-7,TRBV11-3,CASSLEWGSGRAANIYEQYF
TRBJ2-2,TRBV5-1,CASSLEPVYTGELFF
TRBJ2-7,TRBV20-1,CSAMRGGEQYF
TRBJ2-3,TRBV13,CASSLTARSTDTQYF
TRBJ2-7,TRBV6-1,CASSVYSGSSYEQYF
TRBJ1-2,TRBV29-1,CSVDRGRNGYTF
TRBJ2-7,TRBV29-1,CSVVDFYEQYF
TRBJ1-5,TRBV30,CALQQGENQPQHF
TRBJ2-3,TRBV6-1,CASSVGREPDTQYF
TRBJ2-7,TRBV9,CASSAGTGSSYEQYF
TRBJ1-1,TRBV28,CASSKLGRTTEAFF
TRBJ1-1,TRBV6-5,CASSYSLGQGGTEAFF
TRBJ2-6,TRBV5-1,CASSLGWVGTADSGANVLTF
TRBJ2-4,TRBV2,CASSERRQNIQYF
TRBJ1-1,TRBV18,CASSRMAAGNTEAFF
TRBJ2-5,TRBV6-5,CASSLAGGIQETQYF
TRBJ2-3,TRBV12-5,CASGPTGGTDTQYF
TRBJ2-3,TRBV7-6,CASSLGRGPTDTQYF
TRBJ1-4,TRBV18,CASQRDTNEKLFF
TRBJ2-7,TRBV29-1,CSPEPGQGIYEQYF
TRBJ2-1,TRBV9,CASSGSAGGGNEQFF
TRBJ2-7,TRBV5-4,CASSGGGGPAYEQYF
TRBJ2-1,TRBV4-2,CASSQDAAGGSNEQFF
TRBJ2-3,TRBV7-3,CAYRRGESTDTQYF
TRBJ2-3,TRBV7-3,CASSLMSASSTDTQYF
TRBJ2-7,TRBV30,CAWSQIYEQYF
TRBJ2-7,TRBV7-9,CASSWTSGSYEQYF
TRBJ1-2,TRBV18,CASSPVEGADYGYTF
TRBJ2-7,TRBV29-1,CSVGGRGYEQYF
TRBJ1-1,TRBV18,CASSPGTDTTEAFF
TRBJ1-2,TRBV30,CAWMLGGTNYGYTF
TRBJ2-7,TRBV19,CASSATSGGEQYF
TRBJ2-3,TRBV9,CASSVSVSGRGADTQYF
TRBJ1-2,TRBV18,CASSVTRGDGYTF
TRBJ1-2,TRBV4-1,CASSHPLLQGSYGYTF
TRBJ2-3,TRBV27,CASTLRLAGRDTQYF
TRBJ2-5,TRBV5-1,CASSLQGGETQYF
TRBJ2-5,TRBV30,CAWSVLGRGVGETQYF
TRBJ2-5,TRBV6-5,CASTKGTGEQETQYF
TRBJ2-1,TRBV5-1,CASTEPSGSSYNEQFF
TRBJ2-7,TRBV5-1,CASSFGTSGGALSYEQYF